The sequence of this TCR beta chain was determined in a study of T-cell memory formation after mild COVID-19. Germline V lookup: CDR1 SGHVS, CDR2 FNYEAQ. The CDR3 has 13 residues. V lost 5 bases and J lost 1, with 8 bases in between. Findings and caveats of the study: Mainly in CM and EM were contracting CD4+ clones; CD8+ were in EMRA. For second-wave clones that peaked at day 37, SARS-CoV-2 specificity went unverified.

TCRdb re-called the 5' RACE reads with MiXCR, one entry per CDR3 protein. The table shows around 130,000 distinct CDR3 sequences, with roughly 13% occurring only once. This clonotype was seen a few times. Its antigen remains unidentified. What was sequenced was PBMCs or a T cell subset sorted from them (not recorded which). The chain carries TRBV7-6 and TRBJ1-1, with TRBD1 as a possible D gene (6 bases). This TCR derives from an adult woman who had mild COVID-19 (a few samples of this study predate the infection). Cell type and time point are not known. The CDR3 here is CASSPGQNTEAFF. CDR3 sequence (DNA): TGTGCCAGCAGCCCGGGACAGAACACTGAAGCTTTCTTT.